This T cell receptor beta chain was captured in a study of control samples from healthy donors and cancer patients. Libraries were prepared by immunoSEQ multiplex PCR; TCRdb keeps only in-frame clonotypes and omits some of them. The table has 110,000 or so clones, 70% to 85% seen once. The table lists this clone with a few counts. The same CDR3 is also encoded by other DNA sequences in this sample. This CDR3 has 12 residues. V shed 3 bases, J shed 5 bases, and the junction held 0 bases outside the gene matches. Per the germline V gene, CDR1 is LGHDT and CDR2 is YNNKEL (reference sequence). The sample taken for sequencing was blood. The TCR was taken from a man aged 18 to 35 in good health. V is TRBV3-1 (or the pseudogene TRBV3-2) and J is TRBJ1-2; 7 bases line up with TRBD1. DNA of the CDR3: TGTGCCAGCAGCCAGACAGGGTATGGCTACACCTTC. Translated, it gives CASSQTGYGYTF.